The rows below give T cell receptor beta chains drawn from one sample of a study of blood T cell repertoires in COVID-19. Sequencing used immunoSEQ multiplex PCR; TCRdb keeps in-frame clones, though not all of them. The profile covers 200,000 to 250,000 clones, with 90% appearing a single time and roughly 16% taken by the ten largest. Material: PBMCs or T cells enriched from blood (not recorded which). The source of these receptors is a man aged 25 to 40 who had been exposed to COVID-19. Each CDR3 is given without its conserved first and last residue.

J gene	V gene	CDR3 protein
TRBJ1-5	TRBV30	AWSVGANQPQH
TRBJ1-2	TRBV5-1	ASSLEPGGGYT
TRBJ2-1	TRBV3-1/TRBV3-2	ASSQGSPNEQF
TRBJ1-1	TRBV3-1/TRBV3-2	ASSLHLAGMNTEAF
TRBJ2-7	TRBV7-7	ASSPGDAYEQY
TRBJ1-2	TRBV6-2/TRBV6-3	ASSPPYYGYT
TRBJ1-4	TRBV5-1	ASSLAQGHEKLF
TRBJ1-6	TRBV27	ASSLTERNSPLH
TRBJ2-1	TRBV30	AWRTSGVYNEQF
TRBJ2-3	TRBV5-1	ASSLETGAFTDTQY
TRBJ2-1	TRBV7-9	ASSKGAGGYNEQF
TRBJ2-3	TRBV3-1/TRBV3-2	ASSPRVDTDTQY
TRBJ1-6	TRBV2	ASSVQGKDSPLH
TRBJ2-3	TRBV13	ASTGGRDRDTDTQY
TRBJ1-2	TRBV7-9	ASSPRDIPGYT
TRBJ1-2	TRBV6-5	ASSPQGGYT
TRBJ1-2	TRBV15	ATSREGDSFYGYT
TRBJ1-6	TRBV3-1/TRBV3-2	ASSQARGQSPLH
TRBJ2-7	TRBV5-1	ASRSIAGGTYEQY
TRBJ1-1	TRBV7-3	ASSRDRGSDTEAF
TRBJ2-1	TRBV13	ASSTYLRGAGQGHNEQF
TRBJ1-5	TRBV5-1	ASSLGQGDQPQH
TRBJ1-1	TRBV19	ASSSGYHTEAF
TRBJ1-2	TRBV19	ASSPRTGATPGYT
TRBJ1-1	TRBV18	ASGTGLEAF
TRBJ1-2	TRBV4-2	ASSQEGAEYGYT
TRBJ2-1	TRBV2	ASKTGTSGYLSSYNEQF
TRBJ1-1	TRBV20-1	SASGAGENTEAF
TRBJ1-2	TRBV11-2	ASSTTDSFYGYT
TRBJ2-1	TRBV7-8	ASSPRWGGVNEQF
TRBJ1-6	TRBV4-2	ASSQEQGLFNSPLH
TRBJ2-7	TRBV5-1	ASSLGTGYEQY
TRBJ1-6	TRBV5-6	ASSLSGGFNSPLH
TRBJ1-2	TRBV2	ASRTGTPSYT
TRBJ2-3	TRBV7-9	ASSLGITGFRDTQY
TRBJ2-1	TRBV11-2	ASSFASGGDEQF
TRBJ1-1	TRBV21-1	ASSTTCGTGIIGGTEAF